The 28 T cell receptor beta chains below come from one sample, sequenced in a study of regulatory T cells in long-lasting Graves disease (dated by TCRdb to the early 2020s). Reading the label with the study, this specimen's time point is: persistent/refractory GD, antithyroid drugs over 5 years with positive TRAb. For both TCR sequencing and RNA sequencing, RNA was extracted from PBMCs using TRIzol. Library preparation was by multiplex PCR. Sequencing instrument: Illumina HiSeq 4000. CDR3 regions were amplified by Arm-PCR with iRepertoire HTBI primers to construct TCR beta libraries. The raw public reads went through TCRdb reprocessing: fastp at Q25, MiXCR clone calling, in-frame beta chains kept. Duplicate CDR3 protein sequences are folded into a single record with the most common DNA and genes. The sample includes hundreds of thousands of distinct CDR3 sequences, with around 20% observed a single time. Of the sample, approximately 14% is held by the ten largest clones.

The sample in question was peripheral blood mononuclear cells (PBMCs), obtained when the disease was refractory, from a patient treated with antithyroid drugs. Receptor source: a female donor with Graves disease.

CDR3 coding DNA: TGTGCCAGCAGCAAGGGACAGGGAAAAGGAAACACCATATATTTT. It codes for CASSKGQGKGNTIYF. The chain is built from TRBV9 and TRBJ1-3; 9 nucleotides match TRBD1. CDR1 is SGDLS, CDR2 YYNGEE, per germline. The CDR3 is 15 amino acids. J lost 4 bases, V lost 4 bases, and 6 bases had no gene match.

In this sample, this clonotype turned up many times. The CDR3 DNA follows: TGTGCCAGCAGCTTAGCGGTGGTATATGGCTACACCTTC. Encoded protein: CASSLAVVYGYTF. The chain joins TRBV7-9 to TRBJ1-2; no clear D gene. The V gene lost 0 bases and the J gene lost 5 bases, with 7 bases spanning the gap. Germline CDR1 SEHNR, CDR2 FQNEAQ (reference sequence). The CDR3 runs 13 residues. Filled out from reference TRBV7-9 and TRBJ1-2, the complete variable domain reads DTGVSQNPRHKITKRGQNVTFRCDPISEHNRLYWYRQTLGQGPEFLTYFQNEAQLEKSRLLSDRFSAERPKGSFSTLEIQRTEQGDSAMYLCASSLAVVYGYTFGSGTRLTVV.

This clonotype was seen many times. The CDR3 loop reads CASSEGLAGLYEQYF. The CDR3 region has the DNA TGTGCCAGCAGTGAAGGACTAGCGGGACTCTACGAGCAGTACTTC. J is TRBJ2-7 and V is TRBV2; 11 bases fit TRBD2. V shed 1 base, J shed 3 bases, and the junction held 2 bases outside the gene matches. In germline, CDR1 is SNHLY, CDR2 FYNNEI. The CDR3 extends over 15 amino acids. Filled out from reference TRBV2 and TRBJ2-7, the complete variable domain reads EPEVTQTPSHQVTQMGQEVILRCVPISNHLYFYWYRQILGQKVEFLVSFYNNEISEKSEIFDDQFSVERPDGSNFTLKIRSTKLEDSAMYFCASSEGLAGLYEQYFGPGTRLTVT.

Details on this clonotype: The junction departs from the called germline gene at one end, perhaps through a read error. For the CDR3, the DNA is TGTGTCAGCAGTAGAGCGTGGGTTGAGACCCAGTACTTC. Its protein product is CVSSRAWVETQYF. V gene TRBV2 combines with J gene TRBJ2-5; D remains ambiguous. The germline CDR1 and CDR2 sequences are SNHLY and FYNNEI. This CDR3 has 13 residues.

This clonotype was seen many times. J is TRBJ2-5 and V is TRBV28; D assignment may be TRBD1 or TRBD2 (5 bases each). Trimming removed 7 bases at V and 3 bases at J, with 18 bases between. Germline CDR1 reads MDHEN; CDR2 reads SYDVKM. This CDR3 spans 15 amino acids. DNA of the CDR3: TGTGCCAGCACGTACCGGGGCGGCTCCGAAGAGACCCAGTACTTC. Protein sequence: CASTYRGGSEETQYF.

This clonotype has a handful of counts. This sequence joins TRBV7-6 and TRBJ2-1; 7 nucleotides match TRBD2. Germline assignment: CDR1 SGHVS and CDR2 FNYEAQ. Trimming took 1 base from V and 1 from J; bases not matched to a gene: 1. This CDR3 spans 15 amino acids. CDR3 DNA sequence: TGTGCCAGCAGCTTAGGCGGGAGATCCTACAATGAGCAGTTCTTC. Protein: CASSLGGRSYNEQFF.

The chain has TRBV9 and TRBJ1-5, with D unresolved. The germline V gene encodes CDR1 SGDLS and CDR2 YYNGEE. V was pared by 4 bases and J by 3 bases, with 14 bases between. This CDR3 is 15 amino acids long. The CDR3 nucleotides are TGTGCCAGCAGCACGAACGACGGACCCAATCAGCCCCAGCATTTT. Protein product: CASSTNDGPNQPQHF.

This clonotype was seen repeatedly, ten times or more. The CDR3 DNA is TGTGCCAGCAGTGAAGCGCGGGGGACCGGGGAGCTGTTTTTT. Translating gives CASSEARGTGELFF. V is TRBV6-1 and J is TRBJ2-2; 7 nucleotides match TRBD2. Germline V gene lookup returns CDR1 MNHNS and CDR2 SASEGT. J gave up 5 bases and V 0 bases, and 0 bases lay outside the gene matches. CDR3 length: 14 residues.

This clonotype was counted a few times. The chain combines TRBV20-1 with TRBJ2-7; 7 bases align to TRBD2. CDR1 is DFQATT and CDR2 is SNEGSKA in the germline V gene (reference sequence). The CDR3 covers 14 residues. Trimming took 4 bases from V and 5 from J; bases not matched to a gene: 11. The CDR3 DNA sequence: TGCAGTGCTACGCCCTTGGCGGGAGTCAACGAGCAGTACTTC. The encoded protein is CSATPLAGVNEQYF.

To note about this clonotype: A read error may account for a junction end that differs from germline. The chain joins TRBV2 to TRBJ2-7, with D unresolved. The CDR3 spans 15 residues. The germline V gene encodes CDR1 SNHLY and CDR2 FYNNEI. CDR3 DNA sequence: TGCGCCAACACTCTAAACCCCCAACCTTCCTACGAGCAGTACTTC. It translates to CANTLNPQPSYEQYF.

Concerning this clonotype itself: A much larger clonotype is one base distant, so this may be a read error. This likely comes from a read error, as the CDR3 has no conserved phenylalanine or tryptophan at its end. The chain combines TRBV28 with TRBJ2-7; D is perhaps TRBD2 (5 bases). Germline V gene data show CDR1 as MDHEN and CDR2 as SYDVKM. The CDR3 has 13 residues. Deletions cut 6 bases from V and 5 bases from J, with 14 bases between. The CDR3 DNA reads as TGTGCCAGCAGCCAACCTCCACTAGACGAGCAGTACTCC. It is translated as CASSQPPLDEQYS.

CDR3 region: CASSKKTSGIYYEQYF. DNA for the CDR3: TGCGCCAGCAGCAAAAAGACTAGCGGGATTTACTACGAGCAGTACTTC. The chain couples TRBV5-1 to TRBJ2-7, with 11 bases lining up with TRBD2. The CDR3 has 16 residues. Trimming at V came to 4 bases and at J to 3 bases, leaving 9 bases not matched to a gene. Germline CDR1 is SGHRS and CDR2 is YFSETQ.

This clonotype was found many times. The chain has TRBV12-3 or TRBV12-4 and TRBJ2-7; TRBD1 aligns across 7 bases. Trimming at V came to 5 bases and at J to 4 bases, leaving 11 bases not matched to a gene. There are 15 residues in the CDR3. Here the CDR3 reads CASSPRTGPGYEQYF. In DNA form, the CDR3 reads TGTGCCAGCAGTCCACGGACAGGCCCGGGGTACGAGCAGTACTTC.

Worth noting for this clonotype: This probably arose from a read error, given a far larger clone one base away. This chain links TRBV28 with TRBJ2-5; possibly TRBD2 for D (5 bases). Trimming left V 5 bases short and J 11 bases short, with 18 bases between. The CDR3 totals 13 residues. The germline V gene encodes CDR1 MDHEN and CDR2 SYDVKM. The CDR3 loop is CASSVGRGEEQYF. The DNA of the CDR3 is TGTGCCAGCAGTGTTGGACGGGGTGAAGAGCAGTACTTC.

At least ten counts were recorded for this clonotype. This chain connects TRBV13 to TRBJ2-4; maybe TRBD2 (5 bases). CDR1 PRHDT and CDR2 FYEKMQ come from the germline V gene (reference sequence). The CDR3 length is 15 residues. Deletions cut 0 bases from V and 5 bases from J, with 11 bases between. Written as DNA, the CDR3 is TGTGCCAGCAGCTTAGGGGACTCAGGCCAAAACATTCAGTACTTC. Its protein is CASSLGDSGQNIQYF.

V gene TRBV9 combines with J gene TRBJ2-5, with D perhaps assigned TRBD1 or TRBD2 (6 bases each). CDR3 length: 14 residues. Trimming shortened V by 0 bases and J by 3 bases, and 9 bases separated the two germline ends. Looked up from germline, CDR1 is SGDLS and CDR2 is YYNGEE. CDR3 sequence: CASSVVGGEETQYF. The CDR3 DNA reads as TGTGCCAGCAGCGTAGTGGGGGGCGAAGAGACCCAGTACTTC.

The gene calls are TRBV3-1 and TRBJ1-2; no firm D call. With 1 base removed from V and 3 bases from J, the gap between germline ends came to 9 bases. CDR3 size: 14 residues. The germline gives CDR1 LGHDT, CDR2 YNNKEL (reference sequence). The CDR3: CASSQAFTDYGYTF. The CDR3 bases are TGTGCCAGCAGCCAAGCTTTCACGGACTATGGCTACACCTTC.

This clonotype was observed a handful of times. This chain links TRBV29-1 with TRBJ2-3, with D possibly being TRBD1 (5 bases). This CDR3 comprises 14 residues. V dropped 3 bases and J dropped 6 bases, with 16 bases sitting between them. The germline gives CDR1 SQVTM, CDR2 ANQGSEA. The CDR3 loop is CSVDWQGSSDTQYF. As DNA, the CDR3 is TGCAGCGTTGATTGGCAGGGAAGTTCGGATACGCAGTATTTT.

In the case of this clonotype: As the CDR3 is not closed by the conserved phenylalanine or tryptophan, this likely results from a read error. This sequence joins TRBV12-3 or TRBV12-4 and TRBJ1-1; D is unresolved. Trimming removed 6 bases from V and 4 bases from J, with 15 bases in between. This CDR3 contains 14 residues. CDR3 sequence (DNA): TGTGCCAGCAGCCCCGAGGGCGGTCTCACTGAAGCTTTCCTT. This sequence encodes CASSPEGGLTEAFL.

V usage is TRBV6-1 and J usage is TRBJ1-5, with a weak D call TRBD1 (5 bases). The V end was cut by 0 bases, the J end by 6 bases, with 12 bases between. CDR1 is MNHNS, CDR2 SASEGT, per germline. The length of the CDR3 is 15 residues. The DNA of the CDR3 is TGTGCCAGCAGTGAAGCTCCAGGGTCAAGTCAGCCCCAGCATTTT. This encodes CASSEAPGSSQPQHF.

The genes are TRBV18 and TRBJ2-2; the D is unclear. The V gene lost 3 bases and the J gene lost 0 bases, with 11 bases spanning the gap. CDR3 length: 16 residues. CDR1 and CDR2 from the germline V gene are KGHSH and LQKENI. The CDR3 spells CASSPARWANTGELFF. The CDR3 DNA is TGTGCCAGCTCACCCGCTCGCTGGGCGAACACCGGGGAGCTGTTTTTT.

The J gene is TRBJ2-7, the V gene TRBV14; TRBD1 matches at 10 bases. With 4 bases clipped from V and 4 bases from J, the junction kept 10 bases outside the gene matches. The CDR3 extends over 16 amino acids. CDR1 is SGHDN and CDR2 is FVKESK in the germline V gene. CDR3 in amino acids: CASSRDRDRGGYEQYF. CDR3 nucleotide sequence: TGTGCCAGCAGCCGAGACCGGGACAGGGGAGGTTACGAGCAGTACTTC.

This clonotype was seen repeatedly, ten times or more. The J gene is TRBJ1-2, the V gene TRBV12-3 or TRBV12-4, with D hard to call. V was cut by 2 bases and J by 4 bases, with 11 bases left in between. The CDR3 loop spans 14 amino acids. CDR3 amino acids: CASSLRHLTYGYTF. As DNA, the CDR3 is TGTGCCAGCAGTTTAAGACACCTAACCTATGGCTACACCTTC.

This rearrangement joins TRBV15 to TRBJ1-6; no reliable D call. Looked up from germline, CDR1 is LNHNV and CDR2 is YYDKDF (reference sequence). V was cut by 7 bases and J by 4 bases, with 8 bases left in between. The CDR3 runs to 13 residues. Here the CDR3 reads CATKVGYNSPLHF. In nucleotides, the CDR3 is TGTGCCACCAAGGTCGGGTATAATTCACCCCTCCACTTT.

This clonotype was found many times. This sequence joins TRBV10-3 and TRBJ2-5; TRBD2 matches 11 bases. V dropped 3 bases and J dropped 5; count of bases not matched to a gene: 5. The CDR3 spans 15 residues. CDR1 ENHRY and CDR2 SYGVKD come from the germline V gene. Here the CDR3 DNA reads TGTGCCATCAGTGACTCGACTAGCGGGAAGGAGACCCAGTACTTC. Translated: CAISDSTSGKETQYF.

The rearrangement uses TRBV27 and TRBJ1-2, with a tentative D call TRBD1 (5 bases). The CDR3 sequence is 13 residues long. CDR1 is MNHEY, CDR2 SMNVEV, per germline (reference sequence). The germline V and J ends were trimmed by 5 bases and 6 bases, with 13 bases remaining between them. The CDR3 is CASSTRGKHGYTF. The CDR3 DNA sequence: TGTGCCAGCAGTACGAGGGGAAAGCATGGCTACACCTTC.

This clonotype was counted at least ten times. This chain links TRBV5-1 with TRBJ2-7, with 9 bases identical to TRBD2. V shed 4 bases and J 5 bases; nucleotides not matched to a gene: 7. The germline V gene has CDR1 SGHRS and CDR2 YFSETQ. The CDR3 length is 14 residues. DNA of the CDR3: TGCGCCAGCAGCCTAGGGACTAGCCTCCACGAGCAGTACTTC. Amino acid sequence: CASSLGTSLHEQYF.

There are many counts of this clonotype. The V gene is TRBV7-9, the J gene TRBJ1-2; D is ambiguous. V lost 7 bases, J lost 4 bases, and 10 bases lay in between. Germline CDR1 SEHNR, CDR2 FQNEAQ (reference sequence). This CDR3 region has 12 residues. This CDR3 reads CASNLDGYGYTF. The CDR3, as DNA: TGTGCCAGCAACCTAGACGGCTATGGCTACACCTTC.